The rows below give T cell receptor beta chains drawn from one sample of a study of shared clonotypes between healthy human individuals. Method: immunoSEQ multiplex PCR; TCRdb's copy keeps in-frame clones and lacks some. This table holds 800,000 to 950,000 clones, just over 95% found once. The material sequenced was naive CD8+ T cells sorted from blood. The receptors originated from a man aged 25 to 40 in good health. Each CDR3 is given with its conserved first and last residue. The D gene is left open where the match is weak. The size of a clone is reported for some rows only, either as once, few or many, or as a class for expanded clones.

D	V	J	size	DNA	CDR3
TRBD1	TRBV6-6	TRBJ2-7	.	TGTGCCAGCGGGACAGGACGGAAGGACGAGCAGTACTTC	CASGTGRKDEQYF
.	TRBV25-1	TRBJ2-7	.	TGTGCCACTTTGGGTGGGGGATACTACGAGCAGTACTTC	CATLGGGYYEQYF
.	TRBV9	TRBJ2-1	.	TGTGCCAGCAGCGTAGGCGGGGCCCGATACAATGAGCAGTTCTTC	CASSVGGARYNEQFF
TRBD2	TRBV27	TRBJ2-1	.	TGTGCCAGCAGTCAGAGCGGGAGGAGCAATGAGCAGTTCTTC	CASSQSGRSNEQFF
TRBD2	TRBV2	TRBJ2-1	.	TGTGCCAGCATGGCCGCCGGGACTAGCGGTTACAATGAGCAGTTCTTC	CASMAAGTSGYNEQFF
.	TRBV27	TRBJ2-7	.	TGTGCCAGCAGTTCCCGGGCCCCTGTCGGGAGAGGCCCCTACGAGCAGTACTTC	CASSSRAPVGRGPYEQYF
.	TRBV11-2	TRBJ2-7	.	TGTGCCAGCAGCCCGATCGGTACGGGATACACCCACGAGCAGTACTTC	CASSPIGTGYTHEQYF
.	TRBV30	TRBJ2-7	.	TGTGCCTGGAGCGATCCTAGTGCACGCCACGAGCAGTACTTC	CAWSDPSARHEQYF
TRBD2	TRBV29-1	TRBJ2-1	.	TGCAGCGTTGTTGTGTCGCGACAGCGGGAAGGCTCCTACAATGAGCAGTTCTTC	CSVVVSRQREGSYNEQFF
.	TRBV30	TRBJ1-1	.	TGTGCCTGGAGTGTAGTGGGTTACGGAGTGAACACTGAAGCTTTCTTT	CAWSVVGYGVNTEAFF
.	TRBV28	TRBJ1-4	.	TGTGCCAGCTCCACCTTACGAAGCCGAGAAAAACTGTTTTTT	CASSTLRSREKLFF
TRBD2	TRBV7-2	TRBJ2-1	.	TGTGCCAGCAGCCTAACAGGCGGGGGGATCCCGTACAATGAGCAGTTCTTC	CASSLTGGGIPYNEQFF
.	TRBV11-2	TRBJ1-1	.	TGTGCCAGCAGCTTAGGGTTCACTGAAGCTTTCTTT	CASSLGFTEAFF
.	TRBV7-9	TRBJ1-1	.	TGTGCCAGCAGCTTAGGGGGCGCGAACACTGAAGCTTTCTTT	CASSLGGANTEAFF
.	TRBV7-6	TRBJ2-2	once	TGTGCCAGCAGCTTTTCAGCGGTGAACACCGGGGAGCTGTTTTTT	CASSFSAVNTGELFF
.	TRBV5-6	TRBJ2-2	.	TGTGCCAGCAGCCTCCCAATCGGAGGTTGGGACACCGGGGAGCTGTTTTTT	CASSLPIGGWDTGELFF
.	TRBV15	TRBJ2-2	.	TGTGCCACCAGCACGCGGGGCGGGACCGGGGAGCTGTTTTTT	CATSTRGGTGELFF
.	TRBV11-2	TRBJ2-3	.	TGTGCCAGCATCGGGGGTCTCTCGTCTACGCAGTATTTT	CASIGGLSSTQYF
TRBD1	TRBV7-8	TRBJ1-2	.	TGTGCCAGCACCGAATCAAGACAGGGTAAGCGGGACTATGGCTACACCTTC	CASTESRQGKRDYGYTF